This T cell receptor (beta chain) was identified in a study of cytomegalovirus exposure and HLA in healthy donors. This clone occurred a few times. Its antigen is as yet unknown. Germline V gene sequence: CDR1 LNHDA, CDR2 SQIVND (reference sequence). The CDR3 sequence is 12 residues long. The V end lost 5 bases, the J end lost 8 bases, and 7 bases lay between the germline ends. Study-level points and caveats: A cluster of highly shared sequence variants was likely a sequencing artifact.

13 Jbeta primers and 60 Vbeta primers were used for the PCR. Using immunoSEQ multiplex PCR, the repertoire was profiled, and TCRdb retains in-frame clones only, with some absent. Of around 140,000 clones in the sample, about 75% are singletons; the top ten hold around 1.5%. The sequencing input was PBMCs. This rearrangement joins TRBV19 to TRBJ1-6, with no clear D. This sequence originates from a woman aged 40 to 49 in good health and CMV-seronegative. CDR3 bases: TGTGCCAGTAGTCACCAGTATTCACCCCTCCACTTT. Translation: CASSHQYSPLHF.